The sequence of this T cell receptor beta chain was determined in a study of cytomegalovirus exposure and HLA in healthy donors. Background on the study: As an earlier analysis found, 180 million or so T cells yielded some 120 million unique TCR beta sequences. HLA-typed donors were the source of 83 million or so unique TCRs, which an early data release held. Study-level points and caveats: The majority of CMV-associated TCR beta chains were reported as apparently HLA-restricted in a later analysis.

Use of 60 Vbeta and 13 Jbeta primers characterized the PCR. Clones were read by immunoSEQ multiplex PCR, and TCRdb kept only the in-frame ones, dropping some. This repertoire shows 140,000 or so clones, 80% to 90% found once; its top ten account for roughly 4%. Note on this clone: Its antigen is undetermined.

There are 16 residues in the CDR3. Germline V gene data show CDR1 as LGHNA and CDR2 as YNFKEQ. With V trimmed by 0 bases and J by 2 bases, 4 bases remained unmatched. The TCR was taken from a woman aged 40 to 50 in good health and CMV-seropositive. V is TRBV4-2 and J is TRBJ2-1, with 7 bases that match TRBD2. The sequencing sample was made of PBMCs. In DNA, the CDR3 is TGTGCCAGCAGCCAAGAGATGGGAGGGGCCTACAATGAGCAGTTCTTC. It specifies CASSQEMGGAYNEQFF.